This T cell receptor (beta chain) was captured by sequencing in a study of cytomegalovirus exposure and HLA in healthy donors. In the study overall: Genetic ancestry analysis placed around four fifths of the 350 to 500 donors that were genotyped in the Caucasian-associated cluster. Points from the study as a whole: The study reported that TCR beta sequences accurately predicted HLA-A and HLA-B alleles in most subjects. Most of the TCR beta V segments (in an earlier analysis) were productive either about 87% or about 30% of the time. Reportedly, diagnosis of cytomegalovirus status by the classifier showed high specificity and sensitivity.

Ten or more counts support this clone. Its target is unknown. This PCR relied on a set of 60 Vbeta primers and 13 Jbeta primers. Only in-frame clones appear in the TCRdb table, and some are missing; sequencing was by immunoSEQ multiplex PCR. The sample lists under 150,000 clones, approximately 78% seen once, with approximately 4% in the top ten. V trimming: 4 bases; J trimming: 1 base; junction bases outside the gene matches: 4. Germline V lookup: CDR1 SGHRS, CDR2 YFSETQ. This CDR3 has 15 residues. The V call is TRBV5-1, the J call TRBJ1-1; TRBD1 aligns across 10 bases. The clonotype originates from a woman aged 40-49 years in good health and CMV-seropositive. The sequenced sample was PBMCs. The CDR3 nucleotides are TGCGCCAGCAGCCCAAGGACAGGGGGGAACACTGAAGCTTTCTTT. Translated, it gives CASSPRTGGNTEAFF.